A selection of T cell receptor beta chains follows, all from one sample in a study of molecular identifiers for immune sequencing clone quantification. One entry per CDR3 protein, called by TCRdb with MiXCR from the PCR reads. There are 550,000 to 750,000 distinct CDR3 sequences in the sample; 15% to 20% occur only once, and roughly 0.83% lies in the top ten. Sequencing was carried out using naive CD8+ T cells from blood, with Jurkat cell RNA spiked in. These receptors originate from a human donor in good health. Some libraries in this study had Jurkat cell RNA spiked in. Both conserved end residues are part of each CDR3. Fields, in order: CDR3 length, D gene, V gene, clone size, J gene, CDR3 DNA, CDR3 protein. The D gene is left open where the match is weak. The size field is filled for only some rows; it gives once, few, many or a size class.

>14|TRBD1|TRBV5-1|.|TRBJ2-7
TGCGCCAGCAGCTTTAGGACAGGGTTGAACGAGCAGTACTTC
CASSFRTGLNEQYF
>15|.|TRBV5-1|.|TRBJ2-7
TGCGCCAGCAGCTTGGCCCCGGCAGAGACCTACGAGCAGTACTTC
CASSLAPAETYEQYF
>17|.|TRBV5-1|.|TRBJ1-3
TGCGCCAGCAGCCTTGAAACAGGGCAGAGCTCTGGAAACACCGTATATTTT
CASSLETGQSSGNTVYF
>15|.|TRBV5-1|many|TRBJ2-3
TGCGCCAGCAGCCCCGGCTGGGGGGGCACAGATACGCAGTATTTT
CASSPGWGGTDTQYF
>15|.|TRBV4-3|many|TRBJ1-2
TGCGCCAGCAGCCAAGACCCCTCCAGTTTCTATGGCTACACCTTC
CASSQDPSSFYGYTF
>13|.|TRBV12-3/TRBV12-4|few|TRBJ1-5
TGTGCCAGCAGTGGGTGGGGGAATCAGCCCCAGCATTTT
CASSGWGNQPQHF
>18|TRBD2|TRBV20-1|many|TRBJ2-2
TGCAGTGCTAGAGATGGAGGTAGCGGGAGGGGAAACACCGGGGAGCTGTTTTTT
CSARDGGSGRGNTGELFF
>15|.|TRBV27|many|TRBJ1-1
TGTGCCAGCAGTTTATGGTCCCCGACGGAAGGTGAAGCTTTCTTT
CASSLWSPTEGEAFF
>13|.|TRBV2|.|TRBJ2-3
TGTGCCAGCCTCCCTTCGGACACAGATACGCAGTATTTT
CASLPSDTDTQYF
>15|.|TRBV28|.|TRBJ2-1
TGTGCCAGCAGTTTCGTGGCGGAATCCTACAATGAGCAGTTCTTC
CASSFVAESYNEQFF
>15|TRBD1|TRBV2|.|TRBJ1-1
TGTGCCAGCAGGGGGACAGGGGGGATGAACACTGAAGCTTTCTTT
CASRGTGGMNTEAFF
>16|TRBD2|TRBV7-3|.|TRBJ2-1
TGTGCCAGCAGCTTACTGGCGGGAGGATTCTACGATGAGCAGTTCTTC
CASSLLAGGFYDEQFF
>13|.|TRBV6-2/TRBV6-3|many|TRBJ1-6
TGTGCCAGCACCTCCGGTCTGAATTCACCCCTCCACTTT
CASTSGLNSPLHF
>15|.|TRBV7-2|.|TRBJ1-3
TGTGCCAGCAGCTTATTCGAGGAAAGTGGAAACACCATATATTTT
CASSLFEESGNTIYF
>16|TRBD1|TRBV4-1|many|TRBJ1-1
TGCGCCAGCAGCCCCGGGACAGGAGAGTTTATCACTGAAGCTTTCTTT
CASSPGTGEFITEAFF
>14|.|TRBV5-8|few|TRBJ1-5
TGTGCCAGCAGCTTGGCGAGCGGGAATCAGCCCCAGCATTTT
CASSLASGNQPQHF
>16|TRBD2|TRBV27|many|TRBJ2-3
TGTGCCAGCAGTTTATGGGGGACTAGCGTCACAGATACGCAGTATTTT
CASSLWGTSVTDTQYF
>15|.|TRBV7-3|.|TRBJ2-7
TGTGCCAGCAGCTCTTCGGGTCAGGGTATCTACGAGCAGTACTTC
CASSSSGQGIYEQYF
>15|.|TRBV7-9|many|TRBJ2-7
TGTGCCAGCAGCTTAGAGGGGGGGGCCACCTACGAGCAGTACTTC
CASSLEGGATYEQYF
>16|TRBD1|TRBV6-2/TRBV6-3|many|TRBJ1-1
TGTGCCAGCAGTTACGGGTATCCAGGGGGCGGGACTGAAGCTTTCTTT
CASSYGYPGGGTEAFF
>15|.|TRBV12-3/TRBV12-4|few|TRBJ1-2
TGTGCCAGCAGTTTAGACACGGGCAGAAACTATGGCTACACCTTC
CASSLDTGRNYGYTF
>15|.|TRBV30|many|TRBJ2-3
TGTGCCTGGAGTGGGGACTGGGAAAGCACAGATACGCAGTATTTT
CAWSGDWESTDTQYF
>15|.|TRBV19|.|TRBJ2-1
TGTGCTAGTAGTCCGGCCGAGGCAGCCTACAATGAGCAGTTCTTC
CASSPAEAAYNEQFF
>16|TRBD1|TRBV4-2|.|TRBJ2-7
TGTGCCAGCAGCCAAGGGGTGAGAGAGGGGGCATGGGAGCAGTACTTC
CASSQGVREGAWEQYF
>17|TRBD1|TRBV5-1|many|TRBJ2-5
TGCGCCAGCAGCTACCGAGACCGACAGGGGGCCGGCGAGACCCAGTACTTC
CASSYRDRQGAGETQYF
>15|.|TRBV30|many|TRBJ2-3
TGTGCCTGGAACCAAGGATCCATAGGCCCAGATACGCAGTATTTT
CAWNQGSIGPDTQYF
>13|.|TRBV4-1|many|TRBJ1-1
TGCGCCAGCAGCCAAGTGGGCAGGACTGAAGCTTTCTTT
CASSQVGRTEAFF
>12|.|TRBV6-1|few|TRBJ2-5
TGTGCCAGCAGTGAAGGGGTAGGGACCCAGTACTTC
CASSEGVGTQYF
>16|TRBD2|TRBV27|few|TRBJ2-7
TGTGCCAGCAGTCCCCTTCTTAGTAGCGGGATGGGCGAGCAGTACTTC
CASSPLLSSGMGEQYF
>13|.|TRBV7-2|many|TRBJ2-1
TGTGCCAGTAGACTCCCTGGCTACAATGAGCAGTTCTTC
CASRLPGYNEQFF
>14|TRBD2|TRBV7-2|.|TRBJ2-7
TGTGCCAGCAGCTTACATCCTAGCGGGTACGAGCAGTACTTC
CASSLHPSGYEQYF
>15|.|TRBV5-5|.|TRBJ1-2
TGTGCCAGCAGCTTGAGGGTGGACAGTTATAATGGCTACACCTTC
CASSLRVDSYNGYTF
>12|TRBD1|TRBV29-1|few|TRBJ2-7
TGCAGCGTGGGGGACAGGCTCTACGAGCAGTACTTC
CSVGDRLYEQYF
>14|TRBD1|TRBV20-1|many|TRBJ2-3
TGCAGTGCTAGAGATTGGCAGGGGGTGGATACGCAGTATTTT
CSARDWQGVDTQYF
>18|.|TRBV6-2/TRBV6-3|.|TRBJ1-5
TGTGCCAGCAGCTCGTTATGGCCTGGGGACAAAGGCGATCAGCCCCAGCATTTT
CASSSLWPGDKGDQPQHF
>16|TRBD2|TRBV13|many|TRBJ2-7
TGTGCCAGCAGCTTAGTTGGGACTAGCGGAAACTACGAGCAGTACTTC
CASSLVGTSGNYEQYF
>15|TRBD1|TRBV20-1|few|TRBJ2-7
TGCAGTAGCCGGGTTGGACAGGGGAGCACCTACGAGCAGTACTTC
CSSRVGQGSTYEQYF
>18|TRBD2|TRBV29-1|many|TRBJ2-2
TGCAGCGTTGTGACCTATTTGTCGGCGGGAGATCGCACCGGGGAGCTGTTTTTT
CSVVTYLSAGDRTGELFF
>14|.|TRBV12-3/TRBV12-4|many|TRBJ2-2
TGTGCCACCACCCGGGGTTCAATCACCGGGGAGCTGTTTTTT
CATTRGSITGELFF
>12|.|TRBV9|few|TRBJ1-2
TGTGCCAGCAGCGTAGGACTGACTGGCTACACCTTC
CASSVGLTGYTF
>15|.|TRBV13|few|TRBJ2-7
TGTGCCAGCAGCCCCGTTGGAAGGGCCTGGGACGAGCAGTACTTC
CASSPVGRAWDEQYF
>15|TRBD1|TRBV12-3/TRBV12-4|.|TRBJ2-7
TGTGCCAGCAGTGGGGGGACAGGGGGCTTCGACGAGCAGTACTTC
CASSGGTGGFDEQYF
>17|TRBD1|TRBV5-4|.|TRBJ1-1
TGTGCCAGCAGCGACAGGGGGCTTGTGAGTCAGGACACTGAAGCTTTCTTT
CASSDRGLVSQDTEAFF